These 19 T cell receptor beta chains originate from one sample sequenced in a study of beta chain features in type 1 diabetes. Of the isolated RNA, all was reverse transcribed, and so the sequenced material was expressed TCRB transcripts. TCRdb's copy holds only in-frame clones and misses some; the assay was immunoSEQ multiplex PCR. The profile shows nearly 350,000 clones, roughly 8% of them singletons. Sequenced sample: central memory CD4+ T cells from blood. The receptors originated from a woman younger than 30 in good health.

The genes are TRBV28 and TRBJ2-1; 7 bases agree with TRBD2. V dropped 5 bases and J dropped 8; count of bases not matched to a gene: 15. Looked up from germline, CDR1 is MDHEN and CDR2 is SYDVKM. The CDR3 loop spans 16 amino acids. CDR3 coding DNA: TGTGCCAGCAGTCCCGTGGGGGGAGGGCCTTCCCATGAGCAGTTCTTC. As protein: CASSPVGGGPSHEQFF. Full variable domain (rest looked up from reference TRBV28 and TRBJ2-1): DVKVTQSSRYLVKRTGEKVFLECVQDMDHENMFWYRQDPGLGLRLIYFSYDVKMKEKGDIPEGYSVSREKKERFSLILESASTNQTSMYLCASSPVGGGPSHEQFFGPGTRLTVL.

J is TRBJ1-2 and V is TRBV5-6, with D uncertain. The CDR3 is made up of 14 amino acids. V lost 3 bases to trimming and J lost 2 bases, with 11 bases between them. Germline V gene sequence: CDR1 SGHDT, CDR2 YYEEEE. CDR3 sequence (DNA): TGTGCCAGCAGCTCCGGAGGCAGGAACTATGGCTACACCTTC. Residues: CASSSGGRNYGYTF.

The chain has TRBV27 and TRBJ1-1; tentatively, D is TRBD1 (6 bases). This CDR3 contains 13 residues. CDR1 MNHEY and CDR2 SMNVEV come from the germline V gene (reference sequence). The V end lost 4 bases, the J end lost 4 bases, and 10 bases lay between the germline ends. The CDR3 spells CASSWGQGTEAFF. DNA of the CDR3: TGTGCCAGCAGTTGGGGGCAGGGCACTGAAGCTTTCTTT.

This clone was counted a few times. This sequence joins TRBV7-2 and TRBJ2-7, with 9 bases fitting TRBD1. The V gene's germline CDR1 is SGHTA and CDR2 FQGNSA. This CDR3 is 14 amino acids long. V was clipped by 5 bases and J by 3 bases; unmatched bases: 5. Here the CDR3 DNA reads TGTGCCAGCAGCATGACAGGGGGTCTCTACGAGCAGTACTTC. It yields the protein CASSMTGGLYEQYF. Drawing the rest from reference TRBV7-2 and TRBJ2-7, the complete variable domain is GAGVSQSPSNKVTEKGKDVELRCDPISGHTALYWYRQSLGQGLEFLIYFQGNSAPDKSGLPSDRFSAERTGGSVSTLTIQRTQQEDSAVYLCASSMTGGLYEQYFGPGTRLTVT.

This chain connects TRBV7-2 to TRBJ2-1, with 12 positions matching TRBD1. V dropped 6 bases and J dropped 10; count of bases not matched to a gene: 16. The CDR3 is 17 amino acids. Per the germline V gene, CDR1 is SGHTA and CDR2 is FQGNSA. The chain's CDR3 is CASSPTRPGTGGREQFF. The CDR3 nucleotides read TGTGCCAGCAGTCCCACTCGTCCCGGGACAGGGGGCCGGGAGCAGTTCTTC.

This clone has more than one count but fewer than ten. The chain employs TRBV28 and TRBJ1-2; D may be TRBD1 (5 bases). CDR3 length: 15 amino acids. Trimming took 6 bases from V and 1 from J, leaving 15 bases between them. Per the germline V gene, CDR1 is MDHEN and CDR2 is SYDVKM. This CDR3 is CASRTGTSFNYGYTF. The CDR3 coding sequence is TGTGCCAGCAGAACCGGGACGTCCTTTAACTATGGCTACACCTTC.

This clone has a handful of counts. The CDR3 nucleotides read TGCGCCAGCAGCGCAGGCAGTGAAGAGACCCAGTACTTC. Protein: CASSAGSEETQYF. This chain links TRBV5-1 with TRBJ2-5, with D uncertain. In germline, CDR1 is SGHRS, CDR2 YFSETQ. Trimming took off 4 bases at V and 3 bases at J, with 10 bases between the two ends. The length of the CDR3 is 13 residues.

The chain joins TRBV7-6 to TRBJ1-1; 9 bases map to TRBD1. The trim removed 5 bases at V and 8 bases at J, leaving 9 bases unmatched. The CDR3 is made up of 14 amino acids. Germline V gene lookup returns CDR1 SGHVS and CDR2 FNYEAQ. The CDR3 protein is CASSPELTGGEAFF. CDR3 sequence (DNA): TGTGCCAGCAGCCCCGAGCTAACAGGGGGCGAAGCTTTCTTT.

DNA of the CDR3: TGTGCCAGCAGTCCTCCGCCCGAGGGCGATGAGCAGTTCTTC. Translation: CASSPPPEGDEQFF. V is TRBV28 and J is TRBJ2-1; the D gene is possibly TRBD2 (5 bases). Germline V gives CDR1 MDHEN, CDR2 SYDVKM. The CDR3 runs 14 residues. V lost 5 bases, J lost 8 bases, and 16 bases lay in between.

This rearrangement joins TRBV28 to TRBJ2-6; TRBD2 aligns across 7 bases. The junction had 5 bases not matched to a gene; V was cut back by 6 bases and J by 3 bases. The germline V gene encodes CDR1 MDHEN and CDR2 SYDVKM. The CDR3 contains 15 residues. The CDR3 reads CASSQASGGANVLTF. Here the CDR3 DNA reads TGTGCCAGCAGCCAGGCTAGCGGTGGGGCCAACGTCCTGACTTTC.

The V gene is TRBV7-2, the J gene TRBJ2-1; D ambiguous. V gave up 6 bases and J gave up 5 bases, with 14 bases separating them. This CDR3 has 14 residues. Germline CDR1 and CDR2: SGHTA and FQGNSA. CDR3 in DNA: TGTGCCAGCAGACCCTTTCGAATCGACAATGAGCAGTTCTTC. The encoded protein is CASRPFRIDNEQFF.

The genes are TRBV11-2 and TRBJ2-2; 10 bases are a match to TRBD2. This CDR3 region has 16 residues. V shed 4 bases and J 7 bases; nucleotides not matched to a gene: 9. CDR1 and CDR2 from the germline V gene are SGHAT and FQNNGV. CDR3: CASSSSSGRLIGELFF. The CDR3 region has the DNA TGTGCCAGCAGCTCCTCTAGCGGGAGACTCATCGGGGAGCTGTTTTTT.

This clone was picked up a small number of times. This chain joins TRBV5-4 and TRBJ2-7; maybe TRBD2 (5 bases). Germline V CDR1 and CDR2: SGHNT, YYREEE (reference sequence). V lost 3 bases to trimming and J lost 1 base, with 11 bases between them. There are 14 residues in the CDR3. Here the CDR3 reads CASSSQEGSYEQYF. The CDR3 nucleotides are TGTGCCAGCAGCTCCCAAGAGGGTTCCTACGAGCAGTACTTC.

This sequence joins TRBV6-5 and TRBJ2-3, with a weak D call TRBD2 (6 bases). The CDR3 covers 14 residues. Germline V lookup: CDR1 MNHEY, CDR2 SVGAGI. The V end was cut by 7 bases, the J end by 0 bases, with 11 bases between. The CDR3 is CASKTGLSTDTQYF. The CDR3 DNA reads as TGTGCCAGCAAAACGGGACTCAGCACAGATACGCAGTATTTT.

This clone was observed a handful of times. Its ends do not fully match the called genes, so a read error is possible. J is TRBJ1-4 and V is TRBV10-3; D ambiguous. This CDR3 contains 13 residues. Germline V gene lookup returns CDR1 ENHRY and CDR2 SYGVKD. This CDR3 reads CASSVDGNEKLFF. CDR3 coding DNA: TGTGCCAGCAGTGTGGACGGAAATGAAAAACTGTTTTTT.

This clone has more than one count but fewer than ten. The sample contains more than one DNA sequence encoding this CDR3. The CDR3 region is CASSLGAGSYEQYF. CDR3 coding DNA: TGTGCCAGCAGCTTGGGAGCAGGCTCCTACGAGCAGTACTTC. This chain uses TRBV7-2 with TRBJ2-7; a weak D match, TRBD2 (5 bases). The V gene's germline CDR1 is SGHTA and CDR2 FQGNSA. Between the trimmed V and J ends, which lost 3 bases and 0 bases, there was a span of 9 bases. The CDR3 runs to 14 residues.

The J gene is TRBJ2-5, the V gene TRBV10-3; 12 positions agree with TRBD2. Trimming at V came to 6 bases and at J to 5 bases, leaving 10 bases not matched to a gene. Germline V lookup: CDR1 ENHRY, CDR2 SYGVKD. The CDR3 contains 16 residues. For the CDR3, the DNA is TGTGCCATCAGCCAGAGACTAGCGGGAGTCGGGGAGACCCAGTACTTC. Protein sequence: CAISQRLAGVGETQYF.

The J gene is TRBJ2-2, the V gene TRBV5-1; 10 nucleotides align to TRBD2. CDR1 and CDR2 from the germline V gene are SGHRS and YFSETQ. J gave up 6 bases and V 5 bases, and 4 bases lay outside the gene matches. The CDR3 length is 14 residues. CDR3 amino acids: CASSPGLAPGELFF. CDR3 DNA: TGCGCCAGCAGTCCGGGACTAGCGCCCGGGGAGCTGTTTTTT. The whole variable domain, filled in from reference TRBV5-1 and TRBJ2-2, reads KAGVTQTPRYLIKTRGQQVTLSCSPISGHRSVSWYQQTPGQGLQFLFEYFSETQRNKGNFPGRFSGRQFSNSRSEMNVSTLELGDSALYLCASSPGLAPGELFFGEGSRLTVL.

The genes are TRBV20-1 and TRBJ1-3; perhaps TRBD1 as D (6 bases). CDR3 size: 11 residues. Germline CDR1 DFQATT, CDR2 SNEGSKA (reference sequence). CDR3 coding DNA: TGCGCGGCAGGGGTTGGAAACACCATATATTTT. The encoded protein is CAAGVGNTIYF.